A single sample is the source of the 16 T cell receptor beta chains below, sequenced in a study of T cell responses to AZD1222 COVID-19 vaccine (dated by TCRdb to 2020 to 2022). Libraries were made using the immunoSEQ multiplex PCR assay. TCRdb carries this immuneACCESS record with in-frame sequences only. Its versions omit some clonotypes, under half of them owing to an unresolved V gene in the studies checked, with the rest unexplained. A total of about 84,000 clones appear in this sample, around 90% of them only once. Around a tenth of the sample lies in the top ten. The time point label, read with the paper, signifies: about 28 days (+/-7) after the second vaccine dose. Sequencing was performed on peripheral blood, taken 28 days after the second AZD1222 dose. The receptor set was obtained from an adult who received the AZD1222 COVID-19 vaccine.

The chain carries TRBV6-5 and TRBJ2-5; 9 bases line up with TRBD1. CDR1 is MNHEY, CDR2 SVGAGI, per germline. The V segment lost 2 bases and the J segment 3 bases; nucleotides outside the gene matches: 7. The CDR3 runs 16 residues. This CDR3 is CASSYDGTGLKETQYF. In nucleotides, the CDR3 is TGTGCCAGCAGTTACGATGGGACAGGGCTTAAAGAGACCCAGTACTTC.

The gene calls are TRBV30 and TRBJ1-5; D is uncertain. The CDR3 spans 14 residues. Germline V gives CDR1 GTSNPN, CDR2 SVGIG (reference sequence). V was cut by 4 bases and J by 11 bases, with 21 bases left in between. CDR3 coding DNA: TGTGCCTGGACAAGCCAGGAAGATGTCAGAACCCAGCATTTT. Its translation: CAWTSQEDVRTQHF. Supplemented by reference TRBV30 and TRBJ1-5, the full variable domain reads SQTIHQWPATLVQPVGSPLSLECTVEGTSNPNLYWYRQAAGRGLQLLFYSVGIGQISSEVPQNLSASRPQDRQFILSSKKLLLSDSGFYLCAWTSQEDVRTQHFGDGTRLSIL.

V and J are TRBV4-2 and TRBJ2-7; 8 bases fit TRBD1. The CDR3 consists of 15 residues. The V segment lost 0 bases and the J segment 6 bases; nucleotides outside the gene matches: 7. Germline CDR1 reads LGHNA; CDR2 reads YNFKEQ. DNA of the CDR3: TGTGCCAGCAGCCAAGATCCGAGACAGGGGTCCGAGCAGTACTTC. This sequence encodes CASSQDPRQGSEQYF.

The chain recombines TRBV24-1 with TRBJ2-3; the match to TRBD2 covers 10 bases. The CDR3 is 17 amino acids. Germline CDR1 and CDR2: KGHDR and SFDVKD. V gave up 5 bases and J gave up 4 bases; unmatched junction bases: 11. CDR3 in amino acids: CATSASGGAIAADTQYF. The CDR3, as DNA: TGTGCCACCAGTGCCAGCGGGGGGGCTATTGCGGCAGATACGCAGTATTTT.

This chain connects TRBV27 to TRBJ1-6; weak D call: TRBD1 (5 bases). CDR1 MNHEY and CDR2 SMNVEV come from the germline V gene (reference sequence). V was trimmed by 2 bases and J by 0 bases, leaving 8 bases between them. This CDR3 is built from 16 residues. The chain's CDR3 is CASSLPGSSYNSPLHF. The DNA of the CDR3 is TGTGCCAGCAGTTTACCAGGGAGCTCCTATAATTCACCCCTCCACTTT.

The V gene is TRBV3-1 (or the pseudogene TRBV3-2), the J gene TRBJ2-7; D gene unclear. The CDR3 consists of 12 residues. Between the trimmed V and J ends, which lost 5 bases and 3 bases, there was a span of 8 bases. The germline V gene encodes CDR1 LGHDT and CDR2 YNNKEL (reference sequence). The CDR3 reads CASSFRNYEQYF. As DNA, the CDR3 is TGTGCCAGCAGCTTTCGGAACTACGAGCAGTACTTC.

The chain combines TRBV20-1 with TRBJ1-2, with D unclear. Deletions cut 3 bases from V and 9 bases from J, with 17 bases between. Germline values: CDR1 DFQATT, CDR2 SNEGSKA (reference sequence). The CDR3 consists of 13 residues. The CDR3 spells CSASREAGRSYTF. As DNA, the CDR3 is TGCAGTGCTAGTCGCGAGGCGGGGAGGAGCTACACCTTC.

The V and J genes are TRBV24-1 and TRBJ2-5; D gene ambiguous. CDR3 length: 14 amino acids. Trimming removed 3 bases at V and 5 bases at J, with 12 bases between. The germline CDR1 and CDR2 sequences are KGHDR and SFDVKD. The CDR3, as DNA: TGTGCCACCAGTGATCCCCCAGTAATGGAGACCCAGTACTTC. Encoded protein: CATSDPPVMETQYF.

This sequence joins TRBV29-1 and TRBJ2-2, with D uncertain. CDR1 and CDR2 from the germline V gene are SQVTM and ANQGSEA. Trimming shortened V by 6 bases and J by 5 bases, and 13 bases separated the two germline ends. The CDR3 is made up of 13 amino acids. As DNA, the CDR3 is TGCAGCGTCGGCAGCCGCCCAACCGGGGAGCTGTTTTTT. Its translation: CSVGSRPTGELFF.

This chain joins TRBV29-1 and TRBJ2-1, with D possibly matching TRBD2 (7 bases). With 6 bases removed from V and 8 bases from J, the gap between germline ends came to 20 bases. The CDR3 contains 14 residues. CDR1 and CDR2 from the germline V gene are SQVTM and ANQGSEA. DNA of the CDR3: TGCAGCGTAAGGGGGACATCCGCGGGGGATGAGCAGTTCTTC. Its protein is CSVRGTSAGDEQFF.

The rearrangement links TRBV5-1 to TRBJ2-2; 10 nucleotides match TRBD2. Germline V CDR1 and CDR2: SGHRS, YFSETQ. The CDR3 covers 15 residues. With 1 base clipped from V and 4 bases from J, the junction kept 1 base outside the gene matches. The CDR3: CASSLTSGTTGELFF. In DNA, the CDR3 is TGCGCCAGCAGCTTGACTAGCGGGACCACCGGGGAGCTGTTTTTT. The entire variable domain, with the rest obtained from reference TRBV5-1 and TRBJ2-2, is as follows: KAGVTQTPRYLIKTRGQQVTLSCSPISGHRSVSWYQQTPGQGLQFLFEYFSETQRNKGNFPGRFSGRQFSNSRSEMNVSTLELGDSALYLCASSLTSGTTGELFFGEGSRLTVL.

The V and J genes are TRBV19 and TRBJ2-1, with 10 positions matching TRBD2. The V gene end was trimmed by 5 bases and the J gene end by 1 base; junction bases not matched to a gene: 26. This CDR3 comprises 23 residues. CDR1 and CDR2 from the germline V gene are LNHDA and SQIVND (reference sequence). The CDR3 sequence: CASSLPPGVSASGGPRSYNEQFF. The CDR3 bases are TGTGCCAGTAGTTTACCCCCGGGGGTATCGGCTAGCGGGGGCCCCCGTTCCTACAATGAGCAGTTCTTC.

The chain carries TRBV27 and TRBJ2-2, with D perhaps matching TRBD1 (6 bases). CDR3 length equals 15 residues. Trimming took 3 bases from V and 0 from J, leaving 8 bases between them. Germline-derived CDR1 and CDR2 are MNHEY and SMNVEV (reference sequence). The CDR3 bases are TGTGCCAGCAGTTTTGACAGGACGAACACCGGGGAGCTGTTTTTT. It codes for CASSFDRTNTGELFF.

This clone was counted between two and nine times. V and J are TRBV15 and TRBJ2-1; 9 nucleotides match TRBD2. Germline CDR1 reads LNHNV; CDR2 reads YYDKDF (reference sequence). This CDR3 is 17 amino acids long. The junction had 5 bases not matched to a gene; V was cut back by 0 bases and J by 2 bases. The CDR3 sequence: CATSRDRAGGPYNEQFF. DNA of the CDR3: TGTGCCACCAGCAGAGATCGGGCGGGAGGGCCCTACAATGAGCAGTTCTTC.

The chain is built from TRBV11-3 and TRBJ1-1; TRBD1 is a possible D gene (6 bases). Between the trimmed V and J ends, which lost 4 bases and 0 bases, there was a span of 12 bases. The CDR3 is made up of 15 amino acids. Germline V gene data show CDR1 as SGHNT and CDR2 as YENEEA. The CDR3 here is CASSSGGGLNTEAFF. In nucleotides, the CDR3 is TGTGCCAGCAGCTCGGGAGGGGGGCTGAACACTGAAGCTTTCTTT.

V usage is TRBV29-1 and J usage is TRBJ2-7; D is perhaps TRBD2 (6 bases). Germline CDR1 is SQVTM and CDR2 is ANQGSEA. The CDR3 loop spans 12 amino acids. Trimming took off 8 bases at V and 3 bases at J, with 14 bases between the two ends. The CDR3 DNA reads as TGCAGCACCGGGACTCCGAACTACGAGCAGTACTTC. Residues: CSTGTPNYEQYF.